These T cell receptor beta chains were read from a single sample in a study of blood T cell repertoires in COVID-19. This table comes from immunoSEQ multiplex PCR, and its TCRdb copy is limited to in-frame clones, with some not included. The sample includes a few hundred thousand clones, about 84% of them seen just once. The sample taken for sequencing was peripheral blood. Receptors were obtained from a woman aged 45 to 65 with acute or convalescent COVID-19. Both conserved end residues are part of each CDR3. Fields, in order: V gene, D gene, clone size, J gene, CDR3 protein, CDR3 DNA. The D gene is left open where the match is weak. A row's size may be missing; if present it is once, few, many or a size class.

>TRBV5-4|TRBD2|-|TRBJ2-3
CASSLQLAGEYTDTQYF
TGTGCCAGCAGCCTGCAACTAGCGGGAGAGTATACAGATACGCAGTATTTT
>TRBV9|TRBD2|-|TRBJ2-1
CASSPRTSGRSEQFF
TGTGCCAGCAGCCCGCGGACTAGCGGGAGGTCTGAGCAGTTCTTC
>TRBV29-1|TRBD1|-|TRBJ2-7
CSVSDRDYEQYF
TGCAGCGTTTCAGACAGGGACTACGAGCAGTACTTC
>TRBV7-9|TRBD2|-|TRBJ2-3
CASSLVLAGGTQYF
TGTGCCAGCAGCTTAGTCCTAGCGGGAGGCACGCAGTATTTT
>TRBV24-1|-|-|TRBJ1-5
CATSQDNQPQHF
TGTGCCACCAGCCAGGACAATCAGCCCCAGCATTTT
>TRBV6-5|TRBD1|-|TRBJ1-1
CASGQGVTEAFF
TGTGCCAGCGGACAGGGAGTCACTGAAGCTTTCTTT
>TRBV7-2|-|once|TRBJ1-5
CASSPAGLSNQPQHF
TGTGCCAGCAGCCCCGCAGGGCTTAGCAATCAGCCCCAGCATTTT
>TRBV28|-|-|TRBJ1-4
CASSLGGNEKLFF
TGTGCCAGCAGTTTAGGGGGCAATGAAAAACTGTTTTTT
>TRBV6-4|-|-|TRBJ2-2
CASSDSWRTTTGELFF
TGTGCCAGCAGTGACTCTTGGCGGACTACCACCGGGGAGCTGTTTTTT
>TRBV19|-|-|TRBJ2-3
CASSTLGASSTDTQYF
TGTGCCAGTAGTACTCTAGGAGCCTCTAGCACAGATACGCAGTATTTT
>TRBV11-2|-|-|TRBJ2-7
CASSLVSREQYF
TGTGCCAGCAGCTTAGTTAGTCGCGAGCAGTACTTC
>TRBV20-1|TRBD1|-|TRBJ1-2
CSASTGGYGYTF
TGCAGTGCTAGTACAGGGGGCTATGGCTACACCTTC
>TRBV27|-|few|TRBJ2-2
CASSWSTLATGELFF
TGTGCCAGCAGTTGGTCAACGCTGGCCACCGGGGAGCTGTTTTTT
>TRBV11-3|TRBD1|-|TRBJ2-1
CASSLTQGDEQFF
TGTGCCAGCAGCTTAACACAGGGGGATGAGCAGTTCTTC
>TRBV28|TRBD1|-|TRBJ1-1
CASSLGRGTEAFF
TGTGCCAGCAGTTTGGGCAGGGGGACTGAAGCTTTCTTT